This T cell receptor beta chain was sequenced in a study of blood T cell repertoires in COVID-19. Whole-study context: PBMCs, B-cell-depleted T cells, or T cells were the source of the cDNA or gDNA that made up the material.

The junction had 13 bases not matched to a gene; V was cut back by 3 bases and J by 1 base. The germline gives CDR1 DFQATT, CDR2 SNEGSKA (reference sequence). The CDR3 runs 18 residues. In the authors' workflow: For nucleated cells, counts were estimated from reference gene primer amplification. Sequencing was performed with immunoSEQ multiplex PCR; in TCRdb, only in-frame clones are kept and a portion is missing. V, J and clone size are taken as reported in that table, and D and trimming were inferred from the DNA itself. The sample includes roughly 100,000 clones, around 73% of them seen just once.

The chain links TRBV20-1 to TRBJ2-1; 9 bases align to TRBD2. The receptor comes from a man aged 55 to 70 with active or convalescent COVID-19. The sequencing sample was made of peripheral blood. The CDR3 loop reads CSASGVETSGISYNEQFF. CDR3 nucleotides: TGCAGTGCTAGTGGGGTGGAGACTAGCGGCATTTCCTACAATGAGCAGTTCTTC.